This T cell receptor (beta chain) is from a study of blood T cell repertoires in COVID-19. As processed by the authors: Using reference gene primer amplification, nucleated cell counts were estimated. Measured with immunoSEQ multiplex PCR; TCRdb has only the in-frame clones, and not every one. The V and J calls and clone size were taken over from that table, and D and trimming were inferred from the DNA. This table holds about 200,000 clones, about 82% found once. The germline CDR1 and CDR2 sequences are MNHEY and SVGEGT. This CDR3 has 15 amino acids. With 8 bases clipped from V and 12 bases from J, the junction kept 19 bases outside the gene matches.

This sequence was found in a man between 40 and 49 years old with acute COVID-19. V is TRBV6-2 or TRBV6-3 and J is TRBJ2-1; 7 bases agree with TRBD1. The sample comprised PBMCs or T cells enriched from blood (not recorded which). CDR3 coding DNA: TGTGCCAGCGGCCGAAGACAGGGTGATTTATTGGGGCAGTTCTTC. Translation: CASGRRQGDLLGQFF.